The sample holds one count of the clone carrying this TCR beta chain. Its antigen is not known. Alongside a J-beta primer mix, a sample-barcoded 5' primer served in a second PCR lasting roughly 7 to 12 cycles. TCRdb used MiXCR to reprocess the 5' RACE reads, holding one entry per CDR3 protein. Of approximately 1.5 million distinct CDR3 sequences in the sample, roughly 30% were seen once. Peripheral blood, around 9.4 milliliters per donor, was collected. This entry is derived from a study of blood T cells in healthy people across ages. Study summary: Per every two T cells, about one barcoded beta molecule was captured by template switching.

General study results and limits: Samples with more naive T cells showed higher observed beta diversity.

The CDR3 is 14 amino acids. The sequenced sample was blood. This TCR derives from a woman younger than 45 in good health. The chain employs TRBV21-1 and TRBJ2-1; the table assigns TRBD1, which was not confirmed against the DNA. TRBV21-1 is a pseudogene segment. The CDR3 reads CASSKGRGYNEQFF. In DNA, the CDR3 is TGTGCCAGCAGCAAGGGACGAGGGTACAATGAGCAGTTCTTC.